The rows below give T cell receptor beta chains drawn from one sample of a study of early T cells in non-severe SARS-CoV-2 infection. TCRdb re-analysed the 5' RACE reads in MiXCR, keeping a single row per CDR3 protein. The data hold roughly 45,000 distinct CDR3 sequences, with 12% observed a single time. Sequencing was performed on whole blood. These receptors were collected from an adult who was a healthcare worker with PCR-confirmed SARS-CoV-2 infection or an uninfected control (not recorded which). The CDR3 runs from the conserved cysteine through the conserved F or W. The D gene is left open where the match is weak. Size is stated for part of the rows, as once, few or many counts, or as a class when the clone is expanded.

d_gene	j_gene	v_gene	abundance	CDR3nt	CDR3aa
TRBD1	TRBJ1-2	TRBV12-3/TRBV12-4	many	TGTGCCAGCAGGGGACAGGGGGACTATGGCTACACCTTC	CASRGQGDYGYTF
TRBD2	TRBJ2-5	TRBV7-2	few	TGTGCCAGCAGCTTGACTAGCGGGATCAGAGAGACCCAGTACTTC	CASSLTSGIRETQYF
.	TRBJ1-1	TRBV4-1	many	TGCGCCAGCAGCCAAGAATCCGGGGCACGGAACACTGAAGCTTTCTTT	CASSQESGARNTEAFF
TRBD1	TRBJ1-2	TRBV2	many	TGTGCCAGCAGTAGCCTTAGCCCCGGGACAGGGGCCGTCGGCTACACCTTC	CASSSLSPGTGAVGYTF
TRBD1	TRBJ2-7	TRBV9	many	TGTGCCAGCAGCGTTCAGGGGGCGCATGACGAGCAGTACTTC	CASSVQGAHDEQYF
.	TRBJ2-3	TRBV11-3	.	TGTGCCAGCAGCGAAAGGCGTTCGGGAGCCGTCACAGATACGCAGTATTTT	CASSERRSGAVTDTQYF
TRBD2	TRBJ2-3	TRBV5-5	few	TGTGCCAGCGCGGGTGTAGCGGGGGGCCCCCCCGGAGATACGCAGTATTTT	CASAGVAGGPPGDTQYF
TRBD1	TRBJ1-2	TRBV29-1	few	TGCAGCGCAGACAGGGACAACTATGGCTACACCTTC	CSADRDNYGYTF
.	TRBJ1-3	TRBV7-6	many	TGTGCCAGCAGCCATCCGGGTCATGACTCTGGAAACACCATATATTTT	CASSHPGHDSGNTIYF
.	TRBJ2-1	TRBV10-1	.	TGCGCCAGCAGTGAGTCGCTTATACTGGGCGAGCAGTTCTTC	CASSESLILGEQFF
TRBD1	TRBJ1-1	TRBV29-1	few	TGCAGCGCCGGGACAGGGTACACTGAAGCTTTCTTT	CSAGTGYTEAFF
.	TRBJ2-1	TRBV9	.	TGTGCCAGCAGCGTAGGAAATAGCGCAAATGAGCAGTTCTTC	CASSVGNSANEQFF